This TCR beta chain comes out of a study of monozygotic twins with inflammatory bowel disease. Study-wide points: Healthy co-twins exceeded IBD patients in TCRbeta diversity as measured by inverse Simpson. IBD patients exhibited fewer clonotypes shared with other individuals than healthy twins, particularly with disease activity.

cDNA synthesis was performed in eight separate reactions for each sample. TCRdb re-called the 5' RACE reads and gives one entry per CDR3 protein, without DNA. The sample totals 300,000 to 400,000 distinct CDR3 sequences. Comments on this clonotype: Its matching antigen is unknown.

The CDR3 length is 13 residues. Germline values: CDR1 DFQATT, CDR2 SNEGSKA (reference sequence). This TCR derives from a human donor with ulcerative colitis or Crohn's disease, or a healthy co-twin of an affected twin (not recorded which). Input material: blood. The V and J genes are TRBV20-1 and TRBJ1-2. CDR3 amino acids: CSARVVLGYGYTF.